What follows are 24 T cell receptor beta chains derived from one specimen sequenced in a study of a mutant IDH1 vaccine in newly diagnosed glioma. Time point meaning: week 47, end of study. It was 300 ug of mutant IDH1 20-mer peptide that made up each vaccine dose, given with topical imiquimod. Their target antigens are unknown. Here immunoSEQ multiplex PCR was the method, and the copy in TCRdb shows in-frame clones only, minus some. The sample lists about 56,000 clones, about 79% occurring once. The sample here was PBMCs, taken from a glioma patient whose treatment included an IDH1 peptide vaccine. All receptors come from a man aged 50 or older with glioma.

The chain employs TRBV19 and TRBJ1-5; weak D call: TRBD1 (6 bases). Germline CDR1 LNHDA, CDR2 SQIVND (reference sequence). The CDR3 runs 18 residues. V dropped 6 bases and J dropped 4 bases, with 25 bases sitting between them. This CDR3 reads CASSRRTERLRGNQPQHF. The CDR3 DNA reads TGTGCCAGTAGCAGACGGACAGAAAGGTTGAGGGGGAATCAGCCCCAGCATTTT.

The chain has TRBV29-1 and TRBJ2-2; 9 bases align to TRBD1. V dropped 8 bases and J dropped 0; count of bases not matched to a gene: 7. Per germline, CDR1 SQVTM and CDR2 ANQGSEA. The CDR3 is 15 residues long. In DNA form, the CDR3 reads TGCAGCTTCAATGGACAGGGGTCGAACACCGGGGAGCTGTTTTTT. Translation: CSFNGQGSNTGELFF.

This chain joins TRBV19 and TRBJ1-1, with D uncertain. The germline gives CDR1 LNHDA, CDR2 SQIVND (reference sequence). This CDR3 has 13 amino acids. Trimming removed 3 bases from V and 0 bases from J, with 5 bases in between. In DNA form, the CDR3 reads TGTGCCAGTAGTATCCGATTGAACACTGAAGCTTTCTTT. It yields the protein CASSIRLNTEAFF.

The chain is built from TRBV6-6 and TRBJ2-7; D gene ambiguous. The CDR3 spans 14 residues. CDR1 is MNHNY, CDR2 SVGAGI, per germline (reference sequence). V shed 0 bases and J shed 2 bases, with 8 bases lying between them. The DNA of the CDR3 is TGTGCCAGCAGTTACTCGGCAGCTACCTACGAGCAGTACTTC. Its translation: CASSYSAATYEQYF.

This sequence joins TRBV5-6 and TRBJ2-7, with D perhaps matching TRBD1 (5 bases). The V end lost 3 bases, the J end lost 0 bases, and 10 bases lay between the germline ends. The CDR3 is 14 residues long. Germline V gives CDR1 SGHDT, CDR2 YYEEEE. The CDR3 sequence is CASSSPGYSYEQYF. The CDR3, as DNA: TGTGCCAGCAGCTCACCAGGGTACTCCTACGAGCAGTACTTC.

The rearrangement links TRBV30 to TRBJ1-6; possible D gene TRBD1, 5 bases. The CDR3 is made up of 13 amino acids. From germline, CDR1 is GTSNPN and CDR2 SVGIG (reference sequence). The V end was cut by 4 bases, the J end by 8 bases, with 12 bases between. For the CDR3, the DNA is TGTGCCTGGACTGGGACCAGGGATTCACCCCTCCACTTT. This translates into CAWTGTRDSPLHF.

V and J are TRBV5-8 and TRBJ1-5; 8 bases align to TRBD1. The ends lost 4 bases at V and 5 bases at J; junction bases unmatched: 11. The germline gives CDR1 SGHTS, CDR2 YDEGEE. The CDR3 is made up of 16 amino acids. Here the CDR3 DNA reads TGTGCCAGCAGCCGGGGACAGGTGAGACTTGATCAGCCCCAGCATTTT. Amino acid sequence: CASSRGQVRLDQPQHF.

This rearrangement joins TRBV25-1 to TRBJ1-3; perhaps TRBD1 as D (6 bases). The germline CDR1 and CDR2 sequences are MGHDK and SYGVNS. The CDR3 has 15 amino acids. The ends were cut back, 3 bases at V and 2 bases at J, with 11 bases in the middle. CDR3 region: CASSEGGRTGNTIYF. Written as DNA, the CDR3 is TGTGCCAGCAGTGAGGGGGGCAGAACTGGAAACACCATATATTTT.

The V gene is TRBV15, the J gene TRBJ2-1; 8 bases align to TRBD1. The V segment lost 5 bases and the J segment 5 bases; nucleotides outside the gene matches: 5. This CDR3 comprises 14 residues. Germline assignment: CDR1 LNHNV and CDR2 YYDKDF (reference sequence). As DNA, the CDR3 is TGTGCCACCAGCCGTCTACAGGGGGACAATGAGCAGTTCTTC. Translating it yields CATSRLQGDNEQFF.

This rearrangement joins TRBV5-1 to TRBJ2-1, with 7 bases lining up with TRBD1. The ends lost 3 bases at V and 6 bases at J; junction bases unmatched: 9. CDR3 size: 15 residues. Looked up from germline, CDR1 is SGHRS and CDR2 is YFSETQ. The DNA of the CDR3 is TGCGCCAGCAGCTCGGGACAGACCGCTCTCAATGAGCAGTTCTTC. It translates to CASSSGQTALNEQFF.

The V gene is TRBV4-3, the J gene TRBJ2-2, with D tentatively TRBD2 (5 bases). This CDR3 is built from 15 residues. Germline assignment: CDR1 LGHNA and CDR2 YSLEER. V was shortened by 1 base and J by 1 base, with 7 bases between the two germline ends. The CDR3 protein is CASSQGSENTGELFF. The DNA of the CDR3 is TGCGCCAGCAGCCAAGGTAGCGAGAACACCGGGGAGCTGTTTTTT.

V and J are TRBV19 and TRBJ1-1; maybe TRBD1 (5 bases). Trimming took 3 bases from V and 5 from J, leaving 13 bases between them. This CDR3 has 14 amino acids. CDR1 is LNHDA, CDR2 SQIVND, per germline (reference sequence). CDR3 sequence: CASSMAGYGTEAFF. In DNA, the CDR3 is TGTGCCAGTAGTATGGCAGGGTATGGGACTGAAGCTTTCTTT.

The chain couples TRBV6-6 to TRBJ2-7; D is uncertain. The V end was cut by 8 bases, the J end by 0 bases, with 8 bases between. Germline CDR1 MNHNY, CDR2 SVGAGI (reference sequence). This CDR3 spans 12 amino acids. This CDR3 is CASGYSSYEQYF. In nucleotides, the CDR3 is TGTGCCAGCGGGTACAGCTCCTACGAGCAGTACTTC.

This chain uses TRBV30 with TRBJ2-7, with a possible D match to TRBD1 (6 bases). The CDR3 totals 15 residues. Germline loops: CDR1 GTSNPN, CDR2 SVGIG (reference sequence). The V gene lost 0 bases and the J gene lost 0 bases, with 12 bases spanning the gap. CDR3 sequence (DNA): TGTGCCTGGAGTGTACAGGGATCACTCTCCTACGAGCAGTACTTC. Protein: CAWSVQGSLSYEQYF.

The J gene is TRBJ2-5, the V gene TRBV9; the D gene is possibly TRBD1 (5 bases). Trimming removed 3 bases from V and 2 bases from J, with 8 bases in between. The germline CDR1 and CDR2 sequences are SGDLS and YYNGEE. CDR3 size: 13 residues. The CDR3 spells CASSDQGQETQYF. The CDR3 DNA is TGTGCCAGCAGCGACCAGGGTCAAGAGACCCAGTACTTC.

V is TRBV5-6 and J is TRBJ1-5; 8 nucleotides align to TRBD1. The CDR3 runs to 13 residues. Losses at the gene ends were 4 bases for V and 5 bases for J; bases not matched to a gene: 2. Per germline, CDR1 SGHDT and CDR2 YYEEEE. CDR3 coding DNA: TGTGCCAGCAGCCAGGACAGGGATCAGCCCCAGCATTTT. Translation gives CASSQDRDQPQHF.

The table lists this clone with a count of one. In nucleotides, the CDR3 is TGCAGCGTTGTACCGATCTCTGGGGCCAACGTCCTGACTTTC. It encodes CSVVPISGANVLTF. The rearrangement links TRBV29-1 to TRBJ2-6, with D unclear. The length of the CDR3 is 14 residues. The V gene lost 4 bases and the J gene lost 0 bases, with 7 bases spanning the gap. Germline V gene data show CDR1 as SQVTM and CDR2 as ANQGSEA.

A few counts support this clone. This CDR3 reads CASSQELAGGLETQYF. CDR3 DNA sequence: TGCGCCAGCAGCCAAGAACTAGCGGGGGGGTTGGAGACCCAGTACTTC. This chain connects TRBV4-3 to TRBJ2-5; 13 nucleotides line up with TRBD2. CDR1 is LGHNA and CDR2 is YSLEER in the germline V gene. V lost 0 bases and J lost 5; bases outside the gene matches: 3. There are 16 residues in the CDR3.

In its sample, this clone was seen once. V and J are TRBV5-1 and TRBJ2-5, with D perhaps matching TRBD1 (5 bases). The CDR3 covers 12 residues. Looked up from germline, CDR1 is SGHRS and CDR2 is YFSETQ. V was pared by 4 bases and J by 5 bases, with 9 bases between. CDR3 DNA: TGCGCCAGCAGCAGGGGCTCGGAGACCCAGTACTTC. Amino acids: CASSRGSETQYF.

This chain links TRBV29-1 with TRBJ1-5; D remains ambiguous. The CDR3 has 14 residues. Looked up from germline, CDR1 is SQVTM and CDR2 is ANQGSEA. V lost 3 bases and J 2 bases, leaving 11 bases between the germline ends. The CDR3: CSVEDSGGNQPQHF. In DNA form, the CDR3 reads TGCAGCGTTGAGGACTCGGGCGGCAATCAGCCCCAGCATTTT.

The chain has TRBV7-2 and TRBJ2-2; tentatively, D is TRBD2 (7 bases). The CDR3 runs 16 residues. CDR1 SGHTA and CDR2 FQGNSA come from the germline V gene. V was pared by 5 bases and J by 2 bases, with 15 bases between. CDR3 in DNA: TGTGCCAGCAGCGGGCCGGGGGGCCGAAACACCGGGGAGCTGTTTTTT. Translated: CASSGPGGRNTGELFF.

V is TRBV5-1 and J is TRBJ2-7; tentatively, D is TRBD1 (5 bases). The length of the CDR3 is 13 residues. V was pared by 5 bases and J by 4 bases, with 13 bases between. CDR1 and CDR2 (germline): SGHRS, YFSETQ. The CDR3 loop reads CASRGDSSYEQYF. CDR3 DNA sequence: TGCGCCAGCAGAGGGGATAGCTCTTACGAGCAGTACTTC. Looking up the rest from reference TRBV5-1 and TRBJ2-7 gives the full variable domain: KAGVTQTPRYLIKTRGQQVTLSCSPISGHRSVSWYQQTPGQGLQFLFEYFSETQRNKGNFPGRFSGRQFSNSRSEMNVSTLELGDSALYLCASRGDSSYEQYFGPGTRLTVT.

The rearrangement links TRBV5-5 to TRBJ1-2, with 7 bases matching TRBD1. The V and J ends lost 0 bases and 1 base, in that order; junction bases with no gene match: 6. The CDR3 is 16 amino acids. Germline CDR1 SGHKS, CDR2 YYEKEE (reference sequence). The CDR3 is CASSLVPQGGNYGYTF. The CDR3 bases are TGTGCCAGCAGCTTGGTCCCCCAGGGGGGTAACTATGGCTACACCTTC.

Turning to this clone: This CDR3 is also generated by other DNA sequences in the sample. The rearrangement joins TRBV18 to TRBJ1-1; D may be TRBD1 (5 bases). Germline assignment: CDR1 KGHSH and CDR2 LQKENI. Trimming shortened V by 1 base and J by 1 base, and 7 bases separated the two germline ends. The CDR3 is 14 amino acids. The DNA for the CDR3 is TGTGCCAGCTCACCACAGACAGCGAACACTGAAGCTTTCTTT. Amino acid sequence: CASSPQTANTEAFF.